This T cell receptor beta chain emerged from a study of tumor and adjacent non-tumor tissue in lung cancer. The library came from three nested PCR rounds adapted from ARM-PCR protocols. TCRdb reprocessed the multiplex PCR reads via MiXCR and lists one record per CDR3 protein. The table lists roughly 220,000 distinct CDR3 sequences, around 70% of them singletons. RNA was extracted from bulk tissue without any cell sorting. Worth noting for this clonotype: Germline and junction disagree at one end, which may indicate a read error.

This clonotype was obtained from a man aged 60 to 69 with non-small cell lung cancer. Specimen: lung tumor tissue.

CDR3 in DNA: TGCAGTGCTAGAGTTGGAGGTGCAGACACCGGGAAGCTGTTTTTT. This codes for CSARVGGADTGKLFF. J is TRBJ2-2 and V is TRBV20-1; maybe TRBD2 (5 bases). The CDR3 covers 15 residues. Looked up from germline, CDR1 is DFQATT and CDR2 is SNEGSKA (reference sequence).